Below are 16 T cell receptor beta chains sequenced from a single sample in a study of shared clonotypes between healthy human individuals. This table comes from immunoSEQ multiplex PCR, and its TCRdb copy is limited to in-frame clones, with some not included. The sample contains about 650,000 clones, roughly 95% of which appear only once. CD8 cells regarded as naive lacked CD45RO, were positively chosen for CCR7, and omitted terminally differentiated effector memory CD45RA+ cells. Sequenced input: naive CD8+ T cells sorted from blood. The receptors derive from a woman aged 25 to 45 in good health.

A note on this clone: This specimen includes other DNA sequences encoding the same CDR3. The chain combines TRBV27 with TRBJ2-1; D is possibly TRBD2 (5 bases). CDR1 is MNHEY, CDR2 SMNVEV, per germline (reference sequence). The CDR3 is made up of 13 amino acids. Trimming pared 5 bases from V and 5 bases from J, leaving 10 bases between. CDR3 bases: TGTGCCAGCAGTCTAGACGGGGACAATGAGCAGTTCTTC. Encoded protein: CASSLDGDNEQFF.

The V call is TRBV7-8, the J call TRBJ2-1, with a possible D match to TRBD1 (5 bases). Trimming removed 1 base at V and 6 bases at J, with 13 bases between. Germline values: CDR1 SGHVS, CDR2 FQNEAQ. This CDR3 has 15 amino acids. The CDR3 sequence is CASSLDQGQANEQFF. The CDR3 DNA follows: TGTGCCAGCAGCTTAGATCAGGGCCAGGCCAATGAGCAGTTCTTC. Variable domain in full (rest from reference TRBV7-8 and TRBJ2-1): GAGVSQSPRYKVAKRGQDVALRCDPISGHVSLFWYQQALGQGPEFLTYFQNEAQLDKSGLPSDRFFAERPEGSVSTLKIQRTQQEDSAVYLCASSLDQGQANEQFFGPGTRLTVL.

The rearrangement joins TRBV9 to TRBJ2-1; D perhaps matches TRBD2 (6 bases). V was trimmed by 0 bases and J by 7 bases, leaving 20 bases between them. CDR1 is SGDLS, CDR2 YYNGEE, per germline. The CDR3 contains 17 residues. CDR3 in amino acids: CASSVAGDWGGMNEQFF. For the CDR3, the DNA is TGTGCCAGCAGCGTAGCGGGAGATTGGGGCGGCATGAATGAGCAGTTCTTC.

The chain has TRBV7-9 and TRBJ2-1; no reliable D call. CDR1 and CDR2 (germline): SEHNR, FQNEAQ (reference sequence). CDR3 size: 13 residues. Trimming removed 2 bases at V and 8 bases at J, with 10 bases between. The CDR3 DNA follows: TGTGCCAGCAGCTTAAGGTCTTGGGATGAGCAGTTCTTC. Translating gives CASSLRSWDEQFF.

CDR3 sequence: CASSFPSSYEQYF. The CDR3 DNA reads TGTGCCAGCAGCTTCCCAAGCTCCTACGAGCAGTACTTC. This chain joins TRBV5-8 and TRBJ2-7; D ambiguous. V dropped 2 bases and J dropped 0 bases, with 6 bases sitting between them. The CDR3 loop spans 13 amino acids. CDR1 is SGHTS and CDR2 is YDEGEE in the germline V gene.

This clone was recorded once. This chain uses TRBV27 with TRBJ2-1; 9 bases align to TRBD1. Germline CDR1 MNHEY, CDR2 SMNVEV (reference sequence). With V trimmed by 3 bases and J by 6 bases, 6 bases remained unmatched. The CDR3 runs to 15 residues. The CDR3 sequence is CASSFIGTGINEQFF. The CDR3 DNA follows: TGTGCCAGCAGTTTCATAGGGACAGGGATCAATGAGCAGTTCTTC.

V and J are TRBV4-2 and TRBJ2-2; TRBD2 agrees at 8 bases. Trimming took 0 bases from V and 1 from J; bases not matched to a gene: 4. CDR1 LGHNA and CDR2 YNFKEQ come from the germline V gene. The CDR3 runs 17 residues. DNA for the CDR3: TGTGCCAGCAGCCAAGACATTACTAGCGGGAACACCGGGGAGCTGTTTTTT. The encoded protein is CASSQDITSGNTGELFF.

The chain links TRBV27 to TRBJ2-7, with D possibly called TRBD1 or TRBD2 (5 bases each). V was shortened by 4 bases and J by 2 bases, with 9 bases between the two germline ends. CDR1 and CDR2 (germline): MNHEY, SMNVEV (reference sequence). CDR3 length equals 13 residues. DNA of the CDR3: TGTGCCAGCAGTTGGGGGTCAGCCTACGAGCAGTACTTC. Its translation: CASSWGSAYEQYF.

The CDR3 sequence is CATSRFGTDTQYF. The CDR3 bases are TGTGCCACCAGCAGATTCGGGACCGATACGCAGTATTTT. This chain connects TRBV15 to TRBJ2-3; D possibly uses TRBD1 or TRBD2 (5 bases each). This CDR3 spans 13 amino acids. CDR1 is LNHNV, CDR2 YYDKDF, per germline (reference sequence). Trimming stripped 2 bases from V and 6 bases from J, with 9 bases between. The whole variable domain, filled in from reference TRBV15 and TRBJ2-3, reads DAMVIQNPRYQVTQFGKPVTLSCSQTLNHNVMYWYQQKSSQAPKLLFHYYDKDFNNEADTPDNFQSRRPNTSFCFLDIRSPGLGDTAMYLCATSRFGTDTQYFGPGTRLTVL.

This chain connects TRBV5-1 to TRBJ1-2, with TRBD1 matching 8 bases. The junction had 14 bases not matched to a gene; V was cut back by 0 bases and J by 4 bases. This CDR3 contains 18 residues. CDR1 is SGHRS and CDR2 is YFSETQ in the germline V gene. The CDR3 loop is CASSLASGTGKIFYGYTF. The CDR3 nucleotides are TGCGCCAGCAGCTTGGCCTCCGGGACAGGAAAGATTTTCTATGGCTACACCTTC.

This clone was found once. The chain joins TRBV13 to TRBJ2-7; 14 bases match TRBD2. The CDR3 has 15 residues. Germline CDR1 and CDR2: PRHDT and FYEKMQ (reference sequence). The J segment lost 6 bases and the V segment lost 4 bases, leaving 5 bases of the junction unmatched. This chain's CDR3 is CASSYTGLAGGEQYF. CDR3 sequence (DNA): TGTGCCAGCAGCTACACAGGACTAGCGGGAGGCGAGCAGTACTTC.

In DNA form, the CDR3 reads TGTGCCAGCAGTTATGGGTCCGAACAGACCCAGTACTTC. It yields the protein CASSYGSEQTQYF. The chain carries TRBV27 and TRBJ2-5; no firm D call. The CDR3 is 13 residues long. V dropped 4 bases and J dropped 6 bases, with 12 bases sitting between them. Germline assignment: CDR1 MNHEY and CDR2 SMNVEV (reference sequence).

This CDR3 is CASSSHRGQETQYF. CDR3 in DNA: TGTGCCAGCAGCTCCCACAGGGGCCAAGAGACCCAGTACTTC. The chain employs TRBV7-7 and TRBJ2-5; 7 bases line up with TRBD1. The CDR3 has 14 residues. The germline gives CDR1 SSHAT, CDR2 FNYEAQ (reference sequence). J gave up 1 base and V 4 bases, and 3 bases lay outside the gene matches.

The chain links TRBV29-1 to TRBJ2-7; D ambiguous. Looked up from germline, CDR1 is SQVTM and CDR2 is ANQGSEA. The V gene lost 3 bases and the J gene lost 6 bases, with 18 bases spanning the gap. The CDR3 is made up of 14 amino acids. Here the CDR3 DNA reads TGCAGCGTTGAGGTCCGAGCCCCCTTAACCGAGCAGTACTTC. Translated: CSVEVRAPLTEQYF.

The gene calls are TRBV14 and TRBJ2-1, with 13 bases lining up with TRBD2. The germline gives CDR1 SGHDN, CDR2 FVKESK. Trimming cost V 4 bases and J 1 base; bases outside gene matches: 1. This CDR3 spans 16 amino acids. DNA of the CDR3: TGTGCCAGCAGCCCACTAGCGGGAGGGTCCTACAATGAGCAGTTCTTC. Protein product: CASSPLAGGSYNEQFF.

This sequence joins TRBV9 and TRBJ2-3; 9 bases fit TRBD2. The CDR3 is 14 residues long. Per germline, CDR1 SGDLS and CDR2 YYNGEE. Unmatched junction bases numbered 4, after V lost 3 bases and J lost 5 bases. CDR3 in DNA: TGTGCCAGCAGCGGTGCGGGAGGGGGAGATACGCAGTATTTT. It translates to CASSGAGGGDTQYF.